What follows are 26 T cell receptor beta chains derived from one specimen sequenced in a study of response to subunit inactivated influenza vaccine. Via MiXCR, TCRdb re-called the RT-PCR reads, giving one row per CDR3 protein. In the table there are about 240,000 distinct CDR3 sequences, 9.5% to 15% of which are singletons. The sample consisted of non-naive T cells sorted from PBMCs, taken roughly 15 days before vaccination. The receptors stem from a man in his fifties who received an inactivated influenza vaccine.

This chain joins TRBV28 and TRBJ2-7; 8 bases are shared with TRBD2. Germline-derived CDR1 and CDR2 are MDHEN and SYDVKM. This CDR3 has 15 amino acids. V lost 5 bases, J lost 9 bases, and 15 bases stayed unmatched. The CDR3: CASSPNGVAGFGQYF. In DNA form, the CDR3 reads TGTGCCAGCAGTCCAAACGGGGTAGCGGGATTTGGGCAGTACTTC.

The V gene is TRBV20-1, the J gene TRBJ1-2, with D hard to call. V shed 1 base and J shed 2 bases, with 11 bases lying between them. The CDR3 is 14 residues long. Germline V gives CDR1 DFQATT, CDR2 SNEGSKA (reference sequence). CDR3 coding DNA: TGCAGTGCTAGAGCACTGACTTCGAACTATGGCTACACCTTC. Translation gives CSARALTSNYGYTF.

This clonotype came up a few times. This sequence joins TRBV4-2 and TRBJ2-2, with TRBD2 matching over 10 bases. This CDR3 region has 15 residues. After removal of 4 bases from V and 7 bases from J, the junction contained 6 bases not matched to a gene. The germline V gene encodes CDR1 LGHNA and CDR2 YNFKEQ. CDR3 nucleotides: TGTGCCAGCAGCCTAGATAGCGGGGGGCTCGGGGAGCTGTTTTTT. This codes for CASSLDSGGLGELFF.

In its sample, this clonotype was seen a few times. The CDR3 sequence is CASSPTGKGTEAFF. CDR3 DNA sequence: TGTGCCAGCAGTCCGACAGGGAAAGGAACTGAAGCTTTCTTT. The rearrangement joins TRBV12-3 or TRBV12-4 to TRBJ1-1; 7 nucleotides agree with TRBD1. CDR3 size: 14 residues. Trimming took 5 bases from V and 5 from J; bases not matched to a gene: 8.

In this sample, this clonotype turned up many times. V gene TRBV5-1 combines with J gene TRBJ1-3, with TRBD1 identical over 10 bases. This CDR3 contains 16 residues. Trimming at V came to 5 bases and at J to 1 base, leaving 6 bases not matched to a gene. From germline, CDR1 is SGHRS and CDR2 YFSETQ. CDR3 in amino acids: CASRLTGGNSGNTIYF. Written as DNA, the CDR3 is TGCGCCAGCAGATTGACAGGGGGCAATTCTGGAAACACCATATATTTT.

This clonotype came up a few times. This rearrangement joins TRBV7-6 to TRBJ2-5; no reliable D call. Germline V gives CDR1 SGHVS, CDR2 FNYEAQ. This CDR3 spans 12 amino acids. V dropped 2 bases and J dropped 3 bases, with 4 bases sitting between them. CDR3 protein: CASSLKEETQYF. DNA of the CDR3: TGTGCCAGCAGCTTAAAGGAAGAGACCCAGTACTTC.

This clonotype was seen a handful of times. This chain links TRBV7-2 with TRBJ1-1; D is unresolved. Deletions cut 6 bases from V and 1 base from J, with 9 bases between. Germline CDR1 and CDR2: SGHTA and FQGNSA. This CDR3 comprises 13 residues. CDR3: CASRFGPNTEAFF. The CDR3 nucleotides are TGTGCCAGCAGGTTCGGGCCGAACACTGAAGCTTTCTTT.

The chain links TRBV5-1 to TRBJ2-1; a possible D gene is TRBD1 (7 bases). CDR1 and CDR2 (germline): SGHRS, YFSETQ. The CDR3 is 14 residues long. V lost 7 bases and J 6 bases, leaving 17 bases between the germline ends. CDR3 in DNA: TGCGCCAGCGCCGAGGGGGCTAGCGTCAATGAGCAGTTCTTC. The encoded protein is CASAEGASVNEQFF.

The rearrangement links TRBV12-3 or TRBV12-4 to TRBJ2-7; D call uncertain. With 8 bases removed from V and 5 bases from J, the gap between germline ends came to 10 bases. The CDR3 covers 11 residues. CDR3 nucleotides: TGTGCCAGCGGGCAGGCAAACGAGCAGTACTTC. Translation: CASGQANEQYF.

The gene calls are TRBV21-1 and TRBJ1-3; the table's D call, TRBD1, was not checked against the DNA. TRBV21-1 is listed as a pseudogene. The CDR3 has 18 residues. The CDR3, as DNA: TGTGCCAGCAGCAAAGGAGGTGGGCGGACAGGGGACGCTGGCACCATATATTTT. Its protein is CASSKGGGRTGDAGTIYF.

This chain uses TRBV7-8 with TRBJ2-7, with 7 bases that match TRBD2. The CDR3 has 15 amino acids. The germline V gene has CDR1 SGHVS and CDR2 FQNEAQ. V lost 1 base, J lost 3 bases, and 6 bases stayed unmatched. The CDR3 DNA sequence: TGTGCCAGCAGCTTAGGGGCTAGCGGTTACTACGAGCAGTACTTC. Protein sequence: CASSLGASGYYEQYF. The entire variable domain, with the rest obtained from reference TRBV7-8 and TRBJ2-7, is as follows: GAGVSQSPRYKVAKRGQDVALRCDPISGHVSLFWYQQALGQGPEFLTYFQNEAQLDKSGLPSDRFFAERPEGSVSTLKIQRTQQEDSAVYLCASSLGASGYYEQYFGPGTRLTVT.

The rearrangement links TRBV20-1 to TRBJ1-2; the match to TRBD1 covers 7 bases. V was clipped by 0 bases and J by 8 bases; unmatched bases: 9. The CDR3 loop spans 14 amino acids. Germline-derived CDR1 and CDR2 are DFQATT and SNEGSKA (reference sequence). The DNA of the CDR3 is TGCAGTGCTAGAGATCCCGGACAGGCTCGCGGCTACACCTTC. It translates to CSARDPGQARGYTF.

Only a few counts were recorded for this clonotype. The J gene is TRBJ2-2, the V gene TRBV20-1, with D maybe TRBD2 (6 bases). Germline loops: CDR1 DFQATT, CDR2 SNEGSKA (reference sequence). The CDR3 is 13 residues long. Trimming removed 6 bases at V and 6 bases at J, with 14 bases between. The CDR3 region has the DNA TGCAGTGCGCGACTAGTCGTTGCCGGGGAGCTGTTTTTT. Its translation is CSARLVVAGELFF.

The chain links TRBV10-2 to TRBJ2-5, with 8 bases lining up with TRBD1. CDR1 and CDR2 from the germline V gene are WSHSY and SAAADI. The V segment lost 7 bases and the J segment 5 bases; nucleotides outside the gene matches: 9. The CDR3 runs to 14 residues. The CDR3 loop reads CASKPGRGRETQYF. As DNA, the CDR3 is TGCGCCAGCAAACCCGGCAGGGGGCGTGAGACCCAGTACTTC.

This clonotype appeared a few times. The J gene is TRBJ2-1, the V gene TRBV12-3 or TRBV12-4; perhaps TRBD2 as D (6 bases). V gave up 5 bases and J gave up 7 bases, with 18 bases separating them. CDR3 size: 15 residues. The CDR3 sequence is CASSIGTGFSNEQFF. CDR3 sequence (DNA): TGTGCCAGCAGTATCGGGACTGGATTCAGTAATGAGCAGTTCTTC.

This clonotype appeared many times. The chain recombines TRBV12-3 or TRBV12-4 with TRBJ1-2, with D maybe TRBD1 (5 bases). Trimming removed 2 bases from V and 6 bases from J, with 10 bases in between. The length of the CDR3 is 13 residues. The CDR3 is CASSLSRDDGYTF. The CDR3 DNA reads TGTGCCAGCAGTTTAAGCAGGGATGATGGCTACACCTTC.

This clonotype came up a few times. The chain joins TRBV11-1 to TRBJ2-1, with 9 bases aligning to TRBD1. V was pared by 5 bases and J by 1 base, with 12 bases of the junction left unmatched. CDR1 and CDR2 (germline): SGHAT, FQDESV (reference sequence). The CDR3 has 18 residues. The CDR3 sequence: CASSPTGGALRSYNEQFF. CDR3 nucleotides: TGTGCCAGCAGCCCCACAGGGGGCGCGCTACGGTCCTACAATGAGCAGTTCTTC.

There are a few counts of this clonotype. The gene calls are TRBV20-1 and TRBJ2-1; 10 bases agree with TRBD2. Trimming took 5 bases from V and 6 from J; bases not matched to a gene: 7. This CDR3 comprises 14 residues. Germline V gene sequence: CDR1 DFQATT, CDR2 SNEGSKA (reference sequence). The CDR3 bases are TGCAGTGCTCTACCTAGCGGGGGTATCAATGAGCAGTTCTTC. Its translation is CSALPSGGINEQFF.

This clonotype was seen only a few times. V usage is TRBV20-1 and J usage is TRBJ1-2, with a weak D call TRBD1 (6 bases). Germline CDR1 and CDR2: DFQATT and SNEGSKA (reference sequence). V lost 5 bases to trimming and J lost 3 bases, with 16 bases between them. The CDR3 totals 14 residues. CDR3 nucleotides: TGCAGTGCTCCCGGGACAAACCGTGACTATGGCTACACCTTC. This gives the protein CSAPGTNRDYGYTF.

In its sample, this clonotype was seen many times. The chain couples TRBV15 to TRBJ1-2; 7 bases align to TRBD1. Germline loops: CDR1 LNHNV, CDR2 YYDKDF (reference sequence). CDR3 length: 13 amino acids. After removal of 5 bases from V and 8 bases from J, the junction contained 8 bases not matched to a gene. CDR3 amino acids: CATSSRTGSGYTF. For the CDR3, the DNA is TGTGCCACCAGCTCCCGGACAGGATCGGGCTACACCTTC.

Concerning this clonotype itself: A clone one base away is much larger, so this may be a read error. CDR3 coding DNA: TGCAGTGCCCGGACGGACGGGGTTAATGAAAAACTGTTTTTT. Its protein product is CSARTDGVNEKLFF. This chain connects TRBV20-1 to TRBJ1-4; no clear D. The V gene lost 6 bases and the J gene lost 4 bases, with 15 bases spanning the gap. Germline CDR1 DFQATT, CDR2 SNEGSKA (reference sequence). The CDR3 runs 14 residues.

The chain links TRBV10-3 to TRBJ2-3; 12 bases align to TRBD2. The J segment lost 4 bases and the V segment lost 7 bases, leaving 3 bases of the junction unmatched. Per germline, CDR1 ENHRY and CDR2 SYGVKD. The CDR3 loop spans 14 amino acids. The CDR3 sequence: CAIKTSGGPDTQYF. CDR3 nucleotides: TGTGCCATCAAGACTAGCGGGGGACCAGATACGCAGTATTTT.

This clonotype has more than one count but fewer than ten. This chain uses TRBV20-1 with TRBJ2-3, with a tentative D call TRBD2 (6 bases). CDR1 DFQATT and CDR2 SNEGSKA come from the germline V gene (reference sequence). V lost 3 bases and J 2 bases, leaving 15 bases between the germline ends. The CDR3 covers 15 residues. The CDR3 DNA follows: TGCAGTGCTAGCCCTGGGGCGGGACTCACAGATACGCAGTATTTT. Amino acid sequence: CSASPGAGLTDTQYF.

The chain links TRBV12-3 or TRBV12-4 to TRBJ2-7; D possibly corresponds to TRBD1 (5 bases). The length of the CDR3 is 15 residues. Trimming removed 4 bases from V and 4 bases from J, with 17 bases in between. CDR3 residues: CASSSTVLNTYEQYF. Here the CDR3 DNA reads TGTGCCAGCAGTTCGACAGTTCTAAACACTTACGAGCAGTACTTC.

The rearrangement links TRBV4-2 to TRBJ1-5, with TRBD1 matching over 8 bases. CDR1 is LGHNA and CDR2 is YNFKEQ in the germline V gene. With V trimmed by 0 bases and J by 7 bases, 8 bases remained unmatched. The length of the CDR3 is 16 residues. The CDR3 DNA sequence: TGTGCCAGCAGCCAAGACCGACAGGGGAGTCACCAGCCCCAGCATTTT. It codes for CASSQDRQGSHQPQHF.

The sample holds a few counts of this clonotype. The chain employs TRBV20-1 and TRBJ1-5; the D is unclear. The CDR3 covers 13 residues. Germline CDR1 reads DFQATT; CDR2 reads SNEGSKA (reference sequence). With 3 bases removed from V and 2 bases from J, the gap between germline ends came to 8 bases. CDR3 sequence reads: CSASRGRNQPQHF. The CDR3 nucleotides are TGCAGTGCTAGTAGAGGGCGCAATCAGCCCCAGCATTTT.